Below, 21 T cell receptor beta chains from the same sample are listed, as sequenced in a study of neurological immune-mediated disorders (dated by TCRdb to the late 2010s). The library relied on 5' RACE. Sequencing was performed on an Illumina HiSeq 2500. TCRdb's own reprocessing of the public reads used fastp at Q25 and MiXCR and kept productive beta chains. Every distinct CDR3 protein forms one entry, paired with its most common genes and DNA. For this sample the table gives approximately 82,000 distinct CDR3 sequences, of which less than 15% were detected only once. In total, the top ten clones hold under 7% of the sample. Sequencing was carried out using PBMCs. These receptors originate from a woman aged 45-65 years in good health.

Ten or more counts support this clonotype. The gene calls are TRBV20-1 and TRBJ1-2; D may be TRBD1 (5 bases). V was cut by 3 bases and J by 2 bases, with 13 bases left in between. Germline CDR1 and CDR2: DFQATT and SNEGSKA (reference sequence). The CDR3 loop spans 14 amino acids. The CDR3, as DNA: TGCAGTGCTAGTACCCAGGGCGTGAACTATGGCTACACCTTC. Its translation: CSASTQGVNYGYTF.

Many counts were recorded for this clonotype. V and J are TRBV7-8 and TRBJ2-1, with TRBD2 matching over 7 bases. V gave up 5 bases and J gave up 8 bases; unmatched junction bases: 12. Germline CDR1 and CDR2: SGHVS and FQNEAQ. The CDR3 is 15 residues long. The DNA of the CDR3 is TGTGCCAGCAGCATACGAAGACTAGCCCCCTATGAGCAGTTCTTC. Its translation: CASSIRRLAPYEQFF.

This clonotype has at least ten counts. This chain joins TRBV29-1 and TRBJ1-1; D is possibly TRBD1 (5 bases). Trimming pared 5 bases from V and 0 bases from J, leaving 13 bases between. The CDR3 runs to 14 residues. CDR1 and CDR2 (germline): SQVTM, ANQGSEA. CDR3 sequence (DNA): TGCAGCGTTCAGAGACAGTCCATGAACACTGAAGCTTTCTTT. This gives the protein CSVQRQSMNTEAFF.

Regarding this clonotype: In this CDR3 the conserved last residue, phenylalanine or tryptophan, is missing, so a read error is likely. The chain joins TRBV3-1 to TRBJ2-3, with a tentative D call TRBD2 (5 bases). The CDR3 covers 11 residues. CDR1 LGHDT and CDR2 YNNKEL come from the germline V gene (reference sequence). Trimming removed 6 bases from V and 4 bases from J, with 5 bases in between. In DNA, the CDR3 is TGTGCCAGCAGTAGCGCAGATACGCAGTATTTA. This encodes CASSSADTQYL.

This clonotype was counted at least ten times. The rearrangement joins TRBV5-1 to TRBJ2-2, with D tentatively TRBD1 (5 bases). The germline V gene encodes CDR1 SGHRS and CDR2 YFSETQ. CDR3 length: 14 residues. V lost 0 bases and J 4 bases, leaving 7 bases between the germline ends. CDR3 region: CASSLGQRTGELFF. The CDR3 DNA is TGCGCCAGCAGCTTGGGACAGCGCACCGGGGAGCTGTTTTTT.

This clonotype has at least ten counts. In DNA form, the CDR3 reads TGTGCCAGCAGCCCGAGCGGGGTTTCCTACGAGCAGTACTTC. This gives the protein CASSPSGVSYEQYF. The J gene is TRBJ2-7, the V gene TRBV28; 7 bases agree with TRBD2. This CDR3 region has 14 residues. V lost 6 bases and J lost 1; bases outside the gene matches: 6. Germline-derived CDR1 and CDR2 are MDHEN and SYDVKM.

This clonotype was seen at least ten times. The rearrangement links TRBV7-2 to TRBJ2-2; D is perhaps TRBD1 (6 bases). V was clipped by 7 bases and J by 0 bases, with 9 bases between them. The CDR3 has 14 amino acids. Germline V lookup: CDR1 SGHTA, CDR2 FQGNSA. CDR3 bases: TGTGCCAGCACACAGGGCGCGAACACCGGGGAGCTGTTTTTT. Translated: CASTQGANTGELFF.

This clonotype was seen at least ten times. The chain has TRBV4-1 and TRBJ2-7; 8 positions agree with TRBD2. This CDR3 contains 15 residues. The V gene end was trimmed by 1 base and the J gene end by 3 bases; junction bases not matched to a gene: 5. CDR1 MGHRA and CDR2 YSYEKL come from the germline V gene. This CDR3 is CASSQGERGNYEQYF. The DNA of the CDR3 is TGCGCCAGCAGCCAAGGAGAGCGGGGGAACTACGAGCAGTACTTC.

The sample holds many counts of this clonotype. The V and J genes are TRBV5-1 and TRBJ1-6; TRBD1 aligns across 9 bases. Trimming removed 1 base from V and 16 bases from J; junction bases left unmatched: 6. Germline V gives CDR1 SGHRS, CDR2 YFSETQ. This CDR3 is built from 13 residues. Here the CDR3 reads CASSLSGTGKLHF. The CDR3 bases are TGCGCCAGCAGCTTGTCCGGGACAGGGAAACTCCACTTT.

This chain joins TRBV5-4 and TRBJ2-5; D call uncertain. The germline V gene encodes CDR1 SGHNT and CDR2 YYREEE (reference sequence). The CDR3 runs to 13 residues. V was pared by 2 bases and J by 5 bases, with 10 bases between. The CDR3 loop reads CASSFAAEETQYF. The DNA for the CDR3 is TGTGCCAGCAGCTTCGCGGCAGAGGAGACCCAGTACTTC.

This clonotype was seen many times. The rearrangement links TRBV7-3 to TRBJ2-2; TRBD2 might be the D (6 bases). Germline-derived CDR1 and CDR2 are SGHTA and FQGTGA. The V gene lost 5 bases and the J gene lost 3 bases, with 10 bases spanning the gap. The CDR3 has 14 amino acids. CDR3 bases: TGTGCCAGCAGCCAGGGACTGTACACCGGGGAGCTGTTTTTT. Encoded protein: CASSQGLYTGELFF.

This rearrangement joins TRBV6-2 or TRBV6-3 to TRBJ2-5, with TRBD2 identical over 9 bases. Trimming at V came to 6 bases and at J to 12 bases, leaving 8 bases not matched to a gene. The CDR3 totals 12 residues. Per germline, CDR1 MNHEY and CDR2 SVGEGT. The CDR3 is CASRGTSREEYF. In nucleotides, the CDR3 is TGTGCCAGCAGAGGGACTAGCAGGGAGGAGTACTTC.

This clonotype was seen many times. The CDR3 bases are TGTGCCAGTTGCGCGACAGGGTCGACTCAGCCCCAGCATTTT. It encodes CASCATGSTQPQHF. This chain links TRBV28 with TRBJ1-5, with 7 bases fitting TRBD1. The CDR3 runs to 14 residues. Trimming at V came to 9 bases and at J to 6 bases, leaving 11 bases not matched to a gene. The germline V gene has CDR1 MDHEN and CDR2 SYDVKM.

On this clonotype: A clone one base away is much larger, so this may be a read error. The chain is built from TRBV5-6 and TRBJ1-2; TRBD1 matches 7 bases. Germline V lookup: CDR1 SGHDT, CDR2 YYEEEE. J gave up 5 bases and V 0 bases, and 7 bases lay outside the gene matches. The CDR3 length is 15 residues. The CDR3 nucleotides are TGTGCCAGCAGCTTGGGAGGGGGCATCGAGTATGGCTACACCTTC. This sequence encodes CASSLGGGIEYGYTF.

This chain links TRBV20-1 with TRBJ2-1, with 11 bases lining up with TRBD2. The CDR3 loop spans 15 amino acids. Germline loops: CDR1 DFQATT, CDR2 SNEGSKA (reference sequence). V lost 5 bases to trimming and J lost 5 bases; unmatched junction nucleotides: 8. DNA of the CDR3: TGCAGTGCTCTCAACACGGGACTAGCGGACAATGAGCAGTTCTTC. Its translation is CSALNTGLADNEQFF.

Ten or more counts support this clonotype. CDR3 amino acids: CASSPDRGSGTEAFF. The CDR3 DNA sequence: TGCGCCAGCAGCCCGGACAGGGGTTCGGGCACTGAAGCTTTCTTT. The chain has TRBV5-1 and TRBJ1-1; 9 nucleotides agree with TRBD1. The CDR3 sequence is 15 residues long. CDR1 SGHRS and CDR2 YFSETQ come from the germline V gene. J gave up 4 bases and V 4 bases, and 8 bases lay outside the gene matches.

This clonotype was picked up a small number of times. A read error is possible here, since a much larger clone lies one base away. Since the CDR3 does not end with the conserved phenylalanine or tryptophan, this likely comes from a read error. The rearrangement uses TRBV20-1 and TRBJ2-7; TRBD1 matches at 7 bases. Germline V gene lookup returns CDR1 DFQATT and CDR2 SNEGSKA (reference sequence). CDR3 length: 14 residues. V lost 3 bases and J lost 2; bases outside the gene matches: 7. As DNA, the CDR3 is TGCAGTGCTAGTAAAGGGACAGAGGCCTACGAGCAGTACTTA. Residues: CSASKGTEAYEQYL.

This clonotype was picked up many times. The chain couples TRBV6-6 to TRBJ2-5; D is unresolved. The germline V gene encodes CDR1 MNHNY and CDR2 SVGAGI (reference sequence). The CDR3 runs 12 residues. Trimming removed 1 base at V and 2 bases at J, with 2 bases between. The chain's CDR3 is CASSYFQETQYF. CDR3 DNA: TGTGCCAGCAGTTACTTTCAAGAGACCCAGTACTTC.

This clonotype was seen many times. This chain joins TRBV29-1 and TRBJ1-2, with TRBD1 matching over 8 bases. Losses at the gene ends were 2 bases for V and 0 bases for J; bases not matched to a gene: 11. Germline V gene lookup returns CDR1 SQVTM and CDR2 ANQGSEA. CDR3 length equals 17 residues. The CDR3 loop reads CSVERSGQGLTNYGYTF. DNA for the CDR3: TGCAGCGTTGAACGGTCAGGACAGGGATTGACTAACTATGGCTACACCTTC.

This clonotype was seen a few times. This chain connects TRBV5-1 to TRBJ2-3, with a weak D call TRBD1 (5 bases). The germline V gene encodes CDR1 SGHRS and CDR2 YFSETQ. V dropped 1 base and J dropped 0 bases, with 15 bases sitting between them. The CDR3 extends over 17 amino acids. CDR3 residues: CASSLFGHHSSTDTQYF. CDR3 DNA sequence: TGCGCCAGCAGCTTGTTCGGACACCACTCTAGCACAGATACGCAGTATTTT.

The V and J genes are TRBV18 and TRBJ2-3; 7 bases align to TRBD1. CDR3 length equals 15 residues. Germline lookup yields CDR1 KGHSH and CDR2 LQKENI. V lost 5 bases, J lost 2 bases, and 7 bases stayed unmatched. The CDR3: CASSVYRGHTDTQYF. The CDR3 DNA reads TGTGCCAGCTCAGTCTACAGGGGACACACAGATACGCAGTATTTT.